This T cell receptor (beta chain) comes out of a study of blood T cell repertoires in COVID-19. In the study overall: Material from acute and convalescent COVID-19 was sourced from the United States, Italy and Spain. PBMCs, B-cell-depleted T cells, or T cells were the source of the cDNA or gDNA that made up the material.

Per the authors' pipeline: Reference gene primer amplification gave estimated nucleated cell counts. TCRdb keeps only in-frame clones here, not all; method: immunoSEQ multiplex PCR. V and J calls and clone size are given by that table; D and trimming were obtained from the DNA. The data show under 300,000 clones, about 88% seen once. Trimming shortened V by 0 bases and J by 3 bases, and 9 bases separated the two germline ends. The CDR3 runs 14 residues. Germline V gene data show CDR1 as SGHRS and CDR2 as YFSETQ. V usage is TRBV5-1 and J usage is TRBJ2-5; a possible D gene is TRBD1 (6 bases). The clonotype originates from a man younger than 35 with active or convalescent COVID-19. Sequenced material: peripheral blood. The CDR3, as DNA: TGCGCCAGCAGCTTGGTCGCAGGGGAAGAGACCCAGTACTTC. Translating it yields CASSLVAGEETQYF. Full variable domain (rest looked up from reference TRBV5-1 and TRBJ2-5): KAGVTQTPRYLIKTRGQQVTLSCSPISGHRSVSWYQQTPGQGLQFLFEYFSETQRNKGNFPGRFSGRQFSNSRSEMNVSTLELGDSALYLCASSLVAGEETQYFGPGTRLLVL.